Only a few counts were recorded for the clone carrying this T cell receptor beta chain. The sample originates from a study of patients and donors after allogeneic stem cell transplantation. MiXCR, run by TCRdb on the RT-PCR reads, gives a single entry per CDR3 protein. The sample lists about a million distinct CDR3 sequences; 15% to 20% were seen once. The CDR3 spans 17 residues. Germline V gives CDR1 SGHKS, CDR2 YYEKEE (reference sequence). V trimming: 4 bases; J trimming: 4 bases; junction bases outside the gene matches: 16. Sequenced material: blood, either unsorted or a sorted T cell fraction (not recorded which). The sequence derives from a human donor who was either an allogeneic HSCT recipient or a stem cell or donor lymphocyte infusion donor (not recorded which). It is not recorded whose cells these are; they may come from a transplant donor. The rearrangement links TRBV5-5 to TRBJ2-7, with 8 nucleotides matching TRBD2. CDR3: CASSPTLPRGGLYEQYF. The DNA for the CDR3 is TGTGCCAGCAGCCCTACCCTCCCCCGGGGGGGCCTGTACGAGCAGTACTTC.